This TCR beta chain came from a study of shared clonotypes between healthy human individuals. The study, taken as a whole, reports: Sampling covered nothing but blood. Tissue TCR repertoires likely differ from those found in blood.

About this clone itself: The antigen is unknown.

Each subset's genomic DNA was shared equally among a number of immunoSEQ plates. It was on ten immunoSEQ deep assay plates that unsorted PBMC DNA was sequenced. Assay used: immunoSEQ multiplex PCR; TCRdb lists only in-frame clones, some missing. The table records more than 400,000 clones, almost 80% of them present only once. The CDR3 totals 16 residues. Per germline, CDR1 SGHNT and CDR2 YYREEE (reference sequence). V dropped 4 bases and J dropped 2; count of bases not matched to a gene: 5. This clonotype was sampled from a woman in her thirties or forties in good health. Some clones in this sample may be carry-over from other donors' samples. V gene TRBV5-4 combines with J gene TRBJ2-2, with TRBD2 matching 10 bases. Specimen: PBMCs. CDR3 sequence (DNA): TGTGCCAGCAGCAATGGACTAGCGGCTAACACCGGGGAGCTGTTTTTT. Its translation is CASSNGLAANTGELFF.